This T cell receptor (beta chain) emerged from a study of shared clonotypes between healthy human individuals. Study as a whole: Three plates each covered CD4 naive and memory; CD8 naive two, CD8 memory one.

The table came from immunoSEQ multiplex PCR; TCRdb's copy has only in-frame clones and leaves some out. The sample has some 2,000,000 clones; about 95% are singletons. In the case of this clone: Its cognate antigen is unknown.

Regarding the study as a whole: Naive CD4 clonotype sharing across four donors was roughly 5%. It was anticipated that sequencing depth would influence how many clonotypes donors shared.

The CDR3 has 15 residues. Germline CDR1 reads SGHRS; CDR2 reads YFSETQ. V was clipped by 0 bases and J by 6 bases; unmatched bases: 6. Donation came from healthy HIV-negative adults that had no recent acute infections or vaccinations. The chain is built from TRBV5-1 and TRBJ2-4; 7 bases map to TRBD1. The TCR comes from a man between 18 and 35 years old in good health. The specimen sequenced was naive CD4+ T cells sorted from blood. As for subset: CD45RA+ positively selected. The CDR3 sequence: CASSLAVTGRNIQYF. The CDR3 DNA sequence: TGCGCCAGCAGCTTGGCCGTGACAGGGAGAAACATTCAGTACTTC.